The clone carrying this TCR beta chain appeared a single time. Its cognate antigen is unknown. One base away lies a much larger clone, so this may be a sequencing read error. This record comes from a study of T cells after yellow fever vaccination. General study results and limits: Most primary-vaccination clones recurred post-booster (around 97% CD4, about 90% CD8). Abundant clonotypes from the bulk population could get into FACS-sorted repertoires as contaminants.

The 5'RACE template-switching step produced TCR cDNA and added a universal primer site and UMIs. From the 5' RACE reads, TCRdb called clonotypes with MiXCR, one entry per CDR3 protein. The sample holds 240,000 or so distinct CDR3 sequences, 6.9% seen once. CDR1 and CDR2 from the germline V gene are DFQATT and SNEGSKA (reference sequence). CDR3 length: 16 residues. This sequence joins TRBV20-1 and TRBJ2-7, with a weak D call TRBD1 (6 bases). This clonotype originated in a man aged 30 to 39 who received the YFV17D yellow fever vaccine. The input for sequencing was CD4+ T cells sorted from PBMCs, taken 15 days after the yellow fever booster vaccination. CDR3 residues: CCAVQSEVQGRDEQYF. The CDR3 DNA reads as TGCTGTGCTGTCCAGTCGGAGGTACAGGGTCGCGACGAGCAGTACTTC.